A single sample gave rise to the 15 T cell receptor beta chains below, sequenced in a study of blood T cell repertoires in COVID-19. Clones were read by immunoSEQ multiplex PCR, and TCRdb kept only the in-frame ones, dropping some. The data hold tens of thousands of clones, with over 75% observed a single time. Sequencing was carried out using peripheral blood. Receptors were obtained from a human donor in a cohort sampled during active COVID-19.

The V and J genes are TRBV28 and TRBJ2-3; D uncertain. Trimming pared 5 bases from V and 5 bases from J, leaving 17 bases between. From germline, CDR1 is MDHEN and CDR2 SYDVKM. The CDR3 is made up of 15 amino acids. The CDR3: CASSPTTLGKDTQYF. CDR3 nucleotides: TGTGCCAGCAGTCCCACTACCCTAGGAAAAGATACGCAGTATTTT.

V gene TRBV4-2 combines with J gene TRBJ1-2; 7 bases align to TRBD1. V shed 2 bases and J 4 bases; nucleotides not matched to a gene: 4. From germline, CDR1 is LGHNA and CDR2 YNFKEQ. This CDR3 spans 14 amino acids. CDR3: CASSQTGTAYGYTF. The CDR3 DNA sequence: TGTGCCAGCAGCCAAACCGGGACAGCCTATGGCTACACCTTC.

The chain has TRBV4-1 and TRBJ2-1, with 14 bases matching TRBD2. Losses at the gene ends were 3 bases for V and 0 bases for J; bases not matched to a gene: 4. Looked up from germline, CDR1 is MGHRA and CDR2 is YSYEKL. This CDR3 contains 18 residues. CDR3 sequence reads: CASSHGLAGGISYNEQFF. In nucleotides, the CDR3 is TGCGCCAGCAGCCACGGACTAGCGGGGGGAATCTCCTACAATGAGCAGTTCTTC.

The chain couples TRBV7-2 to TRBJ1-1; D is possibly TRBD1 (5 bases). Between the trimmed V and J ends, which lost 1 base and 1 base, there was a span of 10 bases. There are 15 residues in the CDR3. Per germline, CDR1 SGHTA and CDR2 FQGNSA. CDR3 bases: TGTGCCAGCAGCTTAGAGGGGAAGGCGAACACTGAAGCTTTCTTT. This gives the protein CASSLEGKANTEAFF. Full variable domain (rest looked up from reference TRBV7-2 and TRBJ1-1): GAGVSQSPSNKVTEKGKDVELRCDPISGHTALYWYRQSLGQGLEFLIYFQGNSAPDKSGLPSDRFSAERTGGSVSTLTIQRTQQEDSAVYLCASSLEGKANTEAFFGQGTRLTVV.

The chain links TRBV24-1 to TRBJ2-7; tentative D call: TRBD1 (7 bases). CDR3 length equals 16 residues. The V end was cut by 3 bases, the J end by 3 bases, with 17 bases between. Germline V gene data show CDR1 as KGHDR and CDR2 as SFDVKD. CDR3 protein: CATSDTGQAGGYEQYF. DNA for the CDR3: TGTGCCACCAGTGATACCGGACAGGCCGGGGGCTACGAGCAGTACTTC.

In this sample, this clone turned up a few times. The rearrangement uses TRBV2 and TRBJ2-2, with 13 bases fitting TRBD2. The CDR3 spans 19 residues. Germline V gene data show CDR1 as SNHLY and CDR2 as FYNNEI. The V and J ends lost 6 bases and 0 bases, in that order; junction bases with no gene match: 10. CDR3 DNA: TGTGCCAGCAGACCGGGACTAGCGGGGCGGTTCGCGAACACCGGGGAGCTGTTTTTT. It yields the protein CASRPGLAGRFANTGELFF.

V usage is TRBV7-2 and J usage is TRBJ1-2, with a tentative D call TRBD1 (5 bases). V was clipped by 4 bases and J by 5 bases, with 14 bases between them. In germline, CDR1 is SGHTA, CDR2 FQGNSA. The CDR3 has 14 amino acids. The CDR3 nucleotides are TGTGCCAGCAGCTCACTTGGCAGGGTGTATGGCTACACCTTC. This codes for CASSSLGRVYGYTF.

This sequence joins TRBV5-4 and TRBJ2-7; 8 bases are shared with TRBD2. V lost 2 bases, J lost 5 bases, and 6 bases stayed unmatched. CDR1 is SGHNT, CDR2 YYREEE, per germline (reference sequence). The length of the CDR3 is 14 residues. CDR3 amino acids: CASSLGSGGHEQYF. CDR3 bases: TGTGCCAGCAGCTTAGGGAGCGGGGGCCACGAGCAGTACTTC.

For this clone: Other nucleotide sequences in the sample specify the same CDR3. The CDR3 nucleotides read TGTGCCAGCTCACCCGGGACTAGCGGCACAGATACGCAGTATTTT. Translated: CASSPGTSGTDTQYF. The chain combines TRBV18 with TRBJ2-3; 10 bases fit TRBD2. The CDR3 length is 15 residues. The ends lost 3 bases at V and 1 base at J; junction bases unmatched: 1. Germline V gene sequence: CDR1 KGHSH, CDR2 LQKENI.

J is TRBJ1-2 and V is TRBV6-5; 12 bases are shared with TRBD1. Germline V gene sequence: CDR1 MNHEY, CDR2 SVGAGI. V shed 2 bases, J shed 8 bases, and the junction held 9 bases outside the gene matches. This CDR3 has 16 amino acids. The CDR3 is CASSYTGTGGLEGYTF. CDR3 sequence (DNA): TGTGCCAGCAGTTACACGGGGACAGGGGGCTTGGAAGGCTACACCTTC.

The V and J genes are TRBV18 and TRBJ1-3; tentatively, D is TRBD1 (5 bases). The CDR3 contains 14 residues. Germline V gene sequence: CDR1 KGHSH, CDR2 LQKENI. The ends were cut back, 10 bases at V and 0 bases at J, with 13 bases in the middle. The CDR3 protein is CATKTADSGNTIYF. The CDR3 coding sequence is TGTGCCACCAAGACAGCCGACTCTGGAAACACCATATATTTT.

The CDR3: CAISEGTSGDEQFF. In DNA, the CDR3 is TGTGCCATCAGTGAAGGGACTAGCGGGGATGAGCAGTTCTTC. This chain links TRBV10-3 with TRBJ2-1, with 13 bases that match TRBD2. The germline V gene has CDR1 ENHRY and CDR2 SYGVKD. V gave up 3 bases and J gave up 8 bases; unmatched junction bases: 1. The CDR3 runs 14 residues.

This rearrangement joins TRBV2 to TRBJ2-3, with a tentative D call TRBD2 (6 bases). Germline lookup yields CDR1 SNHLY and CDR2 FYNNEI. V was shortened by 6 bases and J by 2 bases, with 15 bases between the two germline ends. CDR3 length: 15 amino acids. The CDR3 region is CASSVSAGFTDTQYF. The CDR3 DNA sequence: TGTGCCAGCAGCGTAAGTGCGGGGTTCACAGATACGCAGTATTTT.

This clone was seen only a few times. The rearrangement links TRBV19 to TRBJ2-3; D is perhaps TRBD2 (5 bases). V was pared by 5 bases and J by 4 bases, with 10 bases between. The CDR3 runs 13 residues. Looked up from germline, CDR1 is LNHDA and CDR2 is SQIVND (reference sequence). CDR3 DNA: TGTGCCAGTAGTTCATCGAGGGCAGATACGCAGTATTTT. Its protein is CASSSSRADTQYF. Using reference TRBV19 and TRBJ2-3 for the parts outside the CDR3, the full variable domain is DGGITQSPKYLFRKEGQNVTLSCEQNLNHDAMYWYRQDPGQGLRLIYYSQIVNDFQKGDIAEGYSVSREKKESFPLTVTSAQKNPTAFYLCASSSSRADTQYFGPGTRLTVL.

The chain employs TRBV18 and TRBJ2-7; 7 nucleotides line up with TRBD1. V lost 5 bases and J lost 3; bases outside the gene matches: 10. The CDR3 is 15 residues long. Germline values: CDR1 KGHSH, CDR2 LQKENI. CDR3 amino acids: CASSTQTGPDYEQYF. CDR3 nucleotide sequence: TGTGCCAGCTCAACTCAGACAGGGCCCGACTACGAGCAGTACTTC.